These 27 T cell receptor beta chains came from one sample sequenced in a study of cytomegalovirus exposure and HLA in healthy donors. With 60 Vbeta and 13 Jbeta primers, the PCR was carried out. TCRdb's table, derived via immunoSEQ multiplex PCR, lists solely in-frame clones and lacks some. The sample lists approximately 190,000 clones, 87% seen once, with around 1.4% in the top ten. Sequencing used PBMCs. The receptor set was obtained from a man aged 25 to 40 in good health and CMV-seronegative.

CDR3 bases: TGCAGCGTTCTGGGGGAGGGGGTGAACACTGAAGCTTTCTTT. It specifies CSVLGEGVNTEAFF. The chain carries TRBV29-1 and TRBJ1-1; a weak D match, TRBD1 (6 bases). With 5 bases removed from V and 0 bases from J, the gap between germline ends came to 13 bases. Germline CDR1 and CDR2: SQVTM and ANQGSEA. The CDR3 loop spans 14 amino acids.

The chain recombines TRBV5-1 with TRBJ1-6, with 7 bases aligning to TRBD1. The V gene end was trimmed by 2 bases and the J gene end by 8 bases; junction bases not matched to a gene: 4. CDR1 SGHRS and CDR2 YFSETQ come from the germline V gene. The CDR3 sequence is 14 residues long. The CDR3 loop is CASSFGTVYSPLHF. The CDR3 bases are TGCGCCAGCAGCTTCGGGACAGTCTATTCACCCCTCCACTTT.

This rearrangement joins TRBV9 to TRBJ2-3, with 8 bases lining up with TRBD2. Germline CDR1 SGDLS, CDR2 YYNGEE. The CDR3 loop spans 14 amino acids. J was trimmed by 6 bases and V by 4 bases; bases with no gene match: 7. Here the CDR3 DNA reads TGTGCCAGCAGCCCGGGGGGGCCTGGTGATACGCAGTATTTT. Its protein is CASSPGGPGDTQYF. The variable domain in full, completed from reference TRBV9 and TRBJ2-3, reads DSGVTQTPKHLITATGQRVTLRCSPRSGDLSVYWYQQSLDQGLQFLIQYYNGEERAKGNILERFSAQQFPDLHSELNLSSLELGDSALYFCASSPGGPGDTQYFGPGTRLTVL.

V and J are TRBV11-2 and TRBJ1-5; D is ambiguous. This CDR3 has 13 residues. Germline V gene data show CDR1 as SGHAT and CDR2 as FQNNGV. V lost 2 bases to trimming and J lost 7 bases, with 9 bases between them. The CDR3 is CASSLSENQPQHF. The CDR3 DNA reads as TGTGCCAGCAGCTTATCAGAAAACCAGCCCCAGCATTTT.

The CDR3 bases are TGTGCCAGCAGCTTAGGTAGCGGGGTGGACAATGAGCAGTTCTTC. It codes for CASSLGSGVDNEQFF. This rearrangement joins TRBV11-3 to TRBJ2-1; TRBD2 matches 8 bases. V was pared by 1 base and J by 5 bases, with 4 bases of the junction left unmatched. The germline V gene has CDR1 SGHNT and CDR2 YENEEA. This CDR3 is 15 amino acids long.

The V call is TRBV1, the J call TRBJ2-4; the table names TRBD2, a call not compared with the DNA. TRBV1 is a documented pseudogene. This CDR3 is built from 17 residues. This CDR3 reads CTSSQEVGTSVFNIQYF. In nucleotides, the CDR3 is TGCACCAGCAGCCAAGAAGTAGGGACTAGTGTTTTCAACATTCAGTACTTC.

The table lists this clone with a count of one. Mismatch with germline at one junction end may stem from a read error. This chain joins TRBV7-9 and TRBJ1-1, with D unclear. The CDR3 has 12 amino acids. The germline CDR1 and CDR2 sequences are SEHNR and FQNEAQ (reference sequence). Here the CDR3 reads CSSSLGREEAFF. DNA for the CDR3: TGTTCCAGCAGCTTAGGGCGGGAAGAAGCTTTCTTT. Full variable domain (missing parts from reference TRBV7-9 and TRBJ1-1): DTGVSQNPRHKITKRGQNVTFRCDPISEHNRLYWYRQTLGQGPEFLTYFQNEAQLEKSRLLSDRFSAERPKGSFSTLEIQRTEQGDSAMYLCSSSLGREEAFFGQGTRLTVV.

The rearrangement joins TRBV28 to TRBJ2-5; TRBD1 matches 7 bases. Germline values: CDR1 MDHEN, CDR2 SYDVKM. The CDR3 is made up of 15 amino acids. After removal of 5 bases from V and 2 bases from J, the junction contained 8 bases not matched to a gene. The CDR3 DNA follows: TGTGCCAGCAGTGGGACCGGACAGGCACAAGAGACCCAGTACTTC. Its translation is CASSGTGQAQETQYF.

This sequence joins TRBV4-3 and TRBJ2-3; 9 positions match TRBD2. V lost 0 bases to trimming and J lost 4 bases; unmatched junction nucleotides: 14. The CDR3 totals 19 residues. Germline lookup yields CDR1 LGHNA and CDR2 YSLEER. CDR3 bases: TGCGCCAGCAGCCAAGATAATGTGGGCGGGGGGGCATACCCAGATACGCAGTATTTT. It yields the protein CASSQDNVGGGAYPDTQYF.

In nucleotides, the CDR3 is TGTGCCAGCAGCTTGCTAACTAGCGGGGGCAATGAGCAGTTCTTC. Translation: CASSLLTSGGNEQFF. This sequence joins TRBV7-9 and TRBJ2-1; 11 positions match TRBD2. Germline assignment: CDR1 SEHNR and CDR2 FQNEAQ (reference sequence). The CDR3 has 15 amino acids. The V segment lost 3 bases and the J segment 6 bases; nucleotides outside the gene matches: 4. The full variable domain, in which reference TRBV7-9 and TRBJ2-1 provide the parts outside the CDR3, is DTGVSQNPRHKITKRGQNVTFRCDPISEHNRLYWYRQTLGQGPEFLTYFQNEAQLEKSRLLSDRFSAERPKGSFSTLEIQRTEQGDSAMYLCASSLLTSGGNEQFFGPGTRLTVL.

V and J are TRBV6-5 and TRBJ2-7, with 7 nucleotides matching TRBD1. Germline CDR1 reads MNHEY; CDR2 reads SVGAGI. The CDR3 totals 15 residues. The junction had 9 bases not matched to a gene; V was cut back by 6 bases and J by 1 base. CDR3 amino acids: CASRDDRATSYEQYF. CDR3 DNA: TGTGCCAGCAGGGATGACAGGGCCACATCCTACGAGCAGTACTTC.

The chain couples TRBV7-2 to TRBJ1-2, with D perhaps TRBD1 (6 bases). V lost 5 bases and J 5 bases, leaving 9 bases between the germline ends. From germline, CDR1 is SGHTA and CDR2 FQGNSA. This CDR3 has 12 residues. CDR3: CASSPDRYGYTF. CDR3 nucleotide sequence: TGTGCCAGCAGCCCGGACAGATATGGCTACACCTTC.

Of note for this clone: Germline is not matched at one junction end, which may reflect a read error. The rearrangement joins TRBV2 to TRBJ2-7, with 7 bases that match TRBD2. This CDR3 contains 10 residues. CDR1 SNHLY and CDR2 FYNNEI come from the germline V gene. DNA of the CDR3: TGTGCCAGCGGCGGGAGATTCTACGCCTTC. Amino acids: CASGGRFYAF.

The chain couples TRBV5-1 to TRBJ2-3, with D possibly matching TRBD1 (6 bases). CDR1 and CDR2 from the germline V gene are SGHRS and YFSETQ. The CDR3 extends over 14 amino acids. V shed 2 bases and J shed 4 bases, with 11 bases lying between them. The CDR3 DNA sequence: TGCGCCAGCAGCTTCGGACAGATTTCAGATACGCAGTATTTT. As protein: CASSFGQISDTQYF.

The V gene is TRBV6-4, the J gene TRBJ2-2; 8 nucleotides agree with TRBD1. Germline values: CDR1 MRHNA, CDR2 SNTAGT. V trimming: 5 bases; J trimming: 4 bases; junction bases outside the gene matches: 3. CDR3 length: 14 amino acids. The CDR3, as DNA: TGTGCCAGCAGTAGCGACAGGGGCACCGGGGAGCTGTTTTTT. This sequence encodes CASSSDRGTGELFF.

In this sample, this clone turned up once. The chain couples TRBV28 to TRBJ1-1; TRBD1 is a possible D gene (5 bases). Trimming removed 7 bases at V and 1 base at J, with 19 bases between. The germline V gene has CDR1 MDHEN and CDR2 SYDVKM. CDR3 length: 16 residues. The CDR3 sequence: CASNLIRAIGNTEAFF. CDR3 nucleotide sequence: TGTGCCAGCAATCTCATCAGGGCGATAGGGAACACTGAAGCTTTCTTT.

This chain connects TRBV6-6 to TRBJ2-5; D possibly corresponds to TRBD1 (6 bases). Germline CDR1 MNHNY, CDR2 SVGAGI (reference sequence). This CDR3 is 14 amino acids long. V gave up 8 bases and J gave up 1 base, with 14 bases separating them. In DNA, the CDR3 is TGTGCCAGCGCTAAGGACAGTTTCCAAGAGACCCAGTACTTC. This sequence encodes CASAKDSFQETQYF.

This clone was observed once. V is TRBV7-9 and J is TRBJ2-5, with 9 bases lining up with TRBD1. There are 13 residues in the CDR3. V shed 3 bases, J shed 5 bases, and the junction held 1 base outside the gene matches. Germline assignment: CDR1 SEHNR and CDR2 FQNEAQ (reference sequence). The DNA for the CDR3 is TGTGCCAGCAGCTTGGGACAGGGTGAGACCCAGTACTTC. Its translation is CASSLGQGETQYF.

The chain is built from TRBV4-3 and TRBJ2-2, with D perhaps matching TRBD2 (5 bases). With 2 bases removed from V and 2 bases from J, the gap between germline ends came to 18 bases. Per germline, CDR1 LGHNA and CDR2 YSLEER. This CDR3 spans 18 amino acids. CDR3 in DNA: TGCGCCAGCAGCCAAACCTCTACCGGAGCGGCTAACACCGGGGAGCTGTTTTTT. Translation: CASSQTSTGAANTGELFF.

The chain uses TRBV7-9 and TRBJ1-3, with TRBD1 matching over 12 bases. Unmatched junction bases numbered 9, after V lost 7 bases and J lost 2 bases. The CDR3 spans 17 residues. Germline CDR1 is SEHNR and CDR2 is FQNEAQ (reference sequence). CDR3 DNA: TGTGCCAGCACCGGGACAGGGGGCTTGGGTGCTGGAAACACCATATATTTT. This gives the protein CASTGTGGLGAGNTIYF.

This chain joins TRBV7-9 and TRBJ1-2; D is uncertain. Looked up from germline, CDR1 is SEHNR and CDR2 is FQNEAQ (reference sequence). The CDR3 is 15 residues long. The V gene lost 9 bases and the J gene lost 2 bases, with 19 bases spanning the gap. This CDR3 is CASPPEEDGNYGYTF. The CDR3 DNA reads TGTGCCAGTCCCCCCGAGGAGGACGGAAACTATGGCTACACCTTC.

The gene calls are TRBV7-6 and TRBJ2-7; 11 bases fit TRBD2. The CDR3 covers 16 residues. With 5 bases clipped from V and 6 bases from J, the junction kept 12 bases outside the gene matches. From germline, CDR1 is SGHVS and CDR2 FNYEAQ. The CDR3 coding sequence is TGTGCCAGCAGCCCCGGGGTAGCGGGGGGGCCGGGCGAGCAGTACTTC. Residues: CASSPGVAGGPGEQYF. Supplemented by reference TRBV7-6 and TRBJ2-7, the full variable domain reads GAGVSQSPRYKVTKRGQDVALRCDPISGHVSLYWYRQALGQGPEFLTYFNYEAQQDKSGLPNDRFSAERPEGSISTLTIQRTEQRDSAMYRCASSPGVAGGPGEQYFGPGTRLTVT.

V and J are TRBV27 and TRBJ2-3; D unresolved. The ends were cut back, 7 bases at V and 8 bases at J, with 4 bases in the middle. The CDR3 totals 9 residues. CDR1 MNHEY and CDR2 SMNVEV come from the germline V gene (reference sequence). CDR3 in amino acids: CASNGTQYF. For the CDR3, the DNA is TGTGCCAGCAACGGTACGCAGTATTTT.

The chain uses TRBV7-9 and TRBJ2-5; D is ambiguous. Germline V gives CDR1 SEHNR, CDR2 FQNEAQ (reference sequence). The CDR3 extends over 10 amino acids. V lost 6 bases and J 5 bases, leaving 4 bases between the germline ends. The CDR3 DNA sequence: TGTGCCAGCAGTCTGGAGACCCAGTACTTC. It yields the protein CASSLETQYF. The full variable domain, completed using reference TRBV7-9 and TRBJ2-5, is DTGVSQNPRHKITKRGQNVTFRCDPISEHNRLYWYRQTLGQGPEFLTYFQNEAQLEKSRLLSDRFSAERPKGSFSTLEIQRTEQGDSAMYLCASSLETQYFGPGTRLLVL.

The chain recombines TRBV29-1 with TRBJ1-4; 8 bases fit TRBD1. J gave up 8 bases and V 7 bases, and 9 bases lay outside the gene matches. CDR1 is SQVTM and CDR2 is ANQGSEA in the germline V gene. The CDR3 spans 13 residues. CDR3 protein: CSARTGRLEKLFF. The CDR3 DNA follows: TGCAGCGCGCGGACAGGGCGCTTAGAAAAACTGTTTTTT.

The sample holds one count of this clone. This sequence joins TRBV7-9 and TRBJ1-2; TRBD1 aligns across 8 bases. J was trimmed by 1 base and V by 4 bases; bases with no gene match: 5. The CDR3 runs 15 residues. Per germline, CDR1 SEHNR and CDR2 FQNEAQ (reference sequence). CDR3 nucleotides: TGTGCCAGCAGCTCATTGGACAGGGATAACTATGGCTACACCTTC. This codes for CASSSLDRDNYGYTF. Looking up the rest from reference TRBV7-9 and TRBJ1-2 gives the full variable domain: DTGVSQNPRHKITKRGQNVTFRCDPISEHNRLYWYRQTLGQGPEFLTYFQNEAQLEKSRLLSDRFSAERPKGSFSTLEIQRTEQGDSAMYLCASSSLDRDNYGYTFGSGTRLTVV.

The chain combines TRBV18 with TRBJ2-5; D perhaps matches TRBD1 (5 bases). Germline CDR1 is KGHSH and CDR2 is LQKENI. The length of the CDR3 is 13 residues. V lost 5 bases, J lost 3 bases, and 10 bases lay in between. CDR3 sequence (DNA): TGTGCCAGCTCAACAGCACAGGAAGAGACCCAGTACTTC. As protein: CASSTAQEETQYF. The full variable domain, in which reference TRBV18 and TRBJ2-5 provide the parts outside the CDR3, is NAGVMQNPRHLVRRRGQEARLRCSPMKGHSHVYWYRQLPEEGLKFMVYLQKENIIDESGMPKERFSAEFPKEGPSILRIQQVVRGDSAAYFCASSTAQEETQYFGPGTRLLVL.